The sequence of this T cell receptor (beta chain) was determined in a study of post-analysis software for immune sequencing data. Study background: Included among the disease courses, which were recorded for the cohort, were relapsing-remitting, secondary progressive and progressive-relapsing multiple sclerosis.

Unique molecular identifiers were carried by the TCR beta cDNA libraries. There were 1 to 10 million T cells, and about half a million cDNA molecules came from them. TCRdb processed the PCR reads anew with MiXCR; each CDR3 protein has one entry. The sample holds roughly 600,000 distinct CDR3 sequences, 40% to 50% seen once. This CDR3 region has 13 residues. V lost 8 bases, J lost 2 bases, and 10 bases lay in between. Study-level points and caveats: Samples made in the same batch grouped tightly together by F measure. About five TRBV segments appeared more often in patients than in controls, and TRBV5-6, TRBV5-1 and TRBV20-1 were among these. Multiple sclerosis was associated with a significant reduction in normalized Chao1 diversity relative to controls.

To note about this clonotype: Its matching antigen is unknown.

The sample consisted of blood. The TCR comes from a girl aged 10 to 17 with multiple sclerosis. The chain links TRBV12-3 or TRBV12-4 to TRBJ1-5; D not certain. In DNA form, the CDR3 reads TGTGCCAGCGCGGCAGCTGGCAATCAGCCCCAGCATTTT. Translated, it gives CASAAAGNQPQHF.